This T cell receptor beta chain was obtained from a study of cytomegalovirus exposure and HLA in healthy donors. Study information: Counted in an early data release were approximately 85 million unique TCRs from HLA-typed donors.

CDR3 length: 15 residues. Germline CDR1 reads SGHTA; CDR2 reads FQGNSA. The V end was cut by 1 base, the J end by 0 bases, with 7 bases between. PCR primers comprised 60 Vbeta and 13 Jbeta primers. Data came from immunoSEQ multiplex PCR; TCRdb stores just in-frame clones and leaves some out. Among some 99,000 clones listed, under 80% were seen once. The chain uses TRBV7-2 and TRBJ2-1, with TRBD1 as a possible D gene (6 bases). The sample consisted of PBMCs. The sequence came from a man aged 35 to 55 in good health and CMV-seronegative. Written as DNA, the CDR3 is TGTGCCAGCAGCTTAGAACAGGGCTCCTACAATGAGCAGTTCTTC. It specifies CASSLEQGSYNEQFF.